One and the same sample provided the 16 T cell receptor beta chains below, sequenced in a study of T cell changes during pregnancy in multiple sclerosis. The protocol was immunoSEQ multiplex PCR, while the TCRdb copy is restricted to in-frame clones and leaves out a portion. The table includes tens of thousands of clones, approximately 89% detected once. Source: peripheral blood, taken in the first trimester of pregnancy. Every receptor here comes from a female donor in good health, enrolled as a control in a pregnancy study.

This chain joins TRBV28 and TRBJ1-1; a possible D gene is TRBD1 (5 bases). This CDR3 spans 12 amino acids. Per germline, CDR1 MDHEN and CDR2 SYDVKM. Trimming left V 5 bases short and J 1 base short, with 5 bases between. The CDR3 DNA follows: TGTGCCAGCAGTAGGGGGAACACTGAAGCTTTCTTT. Protein sequence: CASSRGNTEAFF. Based on the CDR3 plus reference TRBV28 and TRBJ1-1, the full variable domain is DVKVTQSSRYLVKRTGEKVFLECVQDMDHENMFWYRQDPGLGLRLIYFSYDVKMKEKGDIPEGYSVSREKKERFSLILESASTNQTSMYLCASSRGNTEAFFGQGTRLTVV.

This chain connects TRBV9 to TRBJ1-1, with 7 bases matching TRBD1. Germline V lookup: CDR1 SGDLS, CDR2 YYNGEE. The CDR3 is made up of 15 amino acids. V shed 0 bases and J 4 bases; nucleotides not matched to a gene: 6. Here the CDR3 DNA reads TGTGCCAGCAGCGTAGGAGGGGGCGAGGGCACTGAAGCTTTCTTT. Translated, it gives CASSVGGGEGTEAFF.

This clone was observed many times. The rearrangement links TRBV7-2 to TRBJ1-1, with TRBD1 matching over 10 bases. The CDR3 is made up of 15 amino acids. CDR1 is SGHTA, CDR2 FQGNSA, per germline. The V gene end was trimmed by 5 bases and the J gene end by 1 base; junction bases not matched to a gene: 4. The CDR3 spells CASSPTGGANTEAFF. DNA for the CDR3: TGTGCCAGCAGCCCGACAGGGGGCGCGAACACTGAAGCTTTCTTT. Supplemented by reference TRBV7-2 and TRBJ1-1, the full variable domain reads GAGVSQSPSNKVTEKGKDVELRCDPISGHTALYWYRQSLGQGLEFLIYFQGNSAPDKSGLPSDRFSAERTGGSVSTLTIQRTQQEDSAVYLCASSPTGGANTEAFFGQGTRLTVV.

The chain has TRBV11-2 and TRBJ1-5; no reliable D call. CDR3 length: 15 residues. V lost 1 base, J lost 0 bases, and 7 bases lay in between. Germline V gene sequence: CDR1 SGHAT, CDR2 FQNNGV. CDR3 sequence: CASSLAPVSNQPQHF. The CDR3 bases are TGTGCCAGCAGCTTAGCTCCTGTTAGCAATCAGCCCCAGCATTTT.

This sequence joins TRBV9 and TRBJ2-2, with D possibly matching TRBD2 (5 bases). In germline, CDR1 is SGDLS, CDR2 YYNGEE. Trimming took 1 base from V and 0 from J, leaving 16 bases between them. The CDR3 runs to 18 residues. The CDR3 DNA sequence: TGTGCCAGCAGCGTATCCGAGGTAGTGGAGGCGAACACCGGGGAGCTGTTTTTT. This sequence encodes CASSVSEVVEANTGELFF.

This chain joins TRBV2 and TRBJ2-1, with TRBD1 identical over 7 bases. This CDR3 spans 14 amino acids. Germline V gene data show CDR1 as SNHLY and CDR2 as FYNNEI. Unmatched junction bases numbered 6, after V lost 6 bases and J lost 4 bases. For the CDR3, the DNA is TGTGCCAGCAGGGTGGACAGGCATTACAATGAGCAGTTCTTC. It codes for CASRVDRHYNEQFF.

This chain joins TRBV5-1 and TRBJ2-7; TRBD1 aligns across 8 bases. CDR1 and CDR2 (germline): SGHRS, YFSETQ. The CDR3 runs to 14 residues. V was clipped by 5 bases and J by 3 bases; unmatched bases: 7. The CDR3 DNA follows: TGCGCCAGCAGTTATACCGGGACAGGCTACGAGCAGTACTTC. Translated: CASSYTGTGYEQYF.

This chain connects TRBV11-1 to TRBJ1-2; D might be TRBD1 (6 bases). Germline values: CDR1 SGHAT, CDR2 FQDESV (reference sequence). The CDR3 runs 13 residues. V was clipped by 4 bases and J by 4 bases, with 10 bases between them. The CDR3, as DNA: TGTGCCAGCAGCTCTAGCAGGGGCTATGGCTACACCTTC. As protein: CASSSSRGYGYTF. The full variable domain, its missing parts supplied by reference TRBV11-1 and TRBJ1-2, is EAEVAQSPRYKITEKSQAVAFWCDPISGHATLYWYRQILGQGPELLVQFQDESVVDDSQLPKDRFSAERLKGVDSTLKIQPAELGDSAMYLCASSSSRGYGYTFGSGTRLTVV.

The rearrangement uses TRBV2 and TRBJ1-1, with D possibly matching TRBD1 (6 bases). Deletions cut 5 bases from V and 0 bases from J, with 13 bases between. CDR1 is SNHLY and CDR2 is FYNNEI in the germline V gene. The CDR3 is 15 amino acids. In nucleotides, the CDR3 is TGTGCCAGCAGTAGGACAGAAACTTTGAACACTGAAGCTTTCTTT. Its translation is CASSRTETLNTEAFF.

The chain employs TRBV28 and TRBJ1-2; D gene ambiguous. The ends were cut back, 4 bases at V and 5 bases at J, with 5 bases in the middle. The germline V gene encodes CDR1 MDHEN and CDR2 SYDVKM. The CDR3 has 11 amino acids. The CDR3, as DNA: TGTGCCAGCAGTTGGGAGTATGGCTACACCTTC. Translating it yields CASSWEYGYTF.

The chain joins TRBV7-2 to TRBJ2-7; 7 nucleotides agree with TRBD2. The trim removed 3 bases at V and 0 bases at J, leaving 5 bases unmatched. Germline V lookup: CDR1 SGHTA, CDR2 FQGNSA. The CDR3 totals 15 residues. CDR3 protein: CASSFEGGASYEQYF. In DNA, the CDR3 is TGTGCCAGCAGCTTTGAGGGAGGGGCCTCCTACGAGCAGTACTTC.

This clone was seen a single time. V gene TRBV5-1 combines with J gene TRBJ2-7; 9 bases match TRBD2. The V segment lost 4 bases and the J segment 0 bases; nucleotides outside the gene matches: 11. The CDR3 contains 17 residues. CDR1 SGHRS and CDR2 YFSETQ come from the germline V gene. CDR3 nucleotide sequence: TGCGCCAGCAGCCCTCGCGGGGGGGGCGCTCCCTCCTACGAGCAGTACTTC. It is translated as CASSPRGGGAPSYEQYF.

V gene TRBV11-2 combines with J gene TRBJ2-1; perhaps TRBD2 as D (5 bases). Trimming pared 8 bases from V and 7 bases from J, leaving 15 bases between. The CDR3 runs to 13 residues. Germline V CDR1 and CDR2: SGHAT, FQNNGV. CDR3: CASPSRAANEQFF. The CDR3 DNA sequence: TGTGCCAGCCCCTCGCGGGCCGCGAATGAGCAGTTCTTC. Full variable domain (remainder filled in from reference TRBV11-2 and TRBJ2-1): EAGVAQSPRYKIIEKRQSVAFWCNPISGHATLYWYQQILGQGPKLLIQFQNNGVVDDSQLPKDRFSAERLKGVDSTLKIQPAKLEDSAVYLCASPSRAANEQFFGPGTRLTVL.

This clone has only one observation. The chain joins TRBV5-4 to TRBJ1-5; a weak D match, TRBD1 (6 bases). CDR1 and CDR2 from the germline V gene are SGHNT and YYREEE (reference sequence). The CDR3 runs 17 residues. The V end was cut by 6 bases, the J end by 6 bases, with 25 bases between. The CDR3 nucleotides are TGTGCCAGCACAATCGAAACGGGGGGGCAGGTGGGTCAGCCCCAGCATTTT. Translation: CASTIETGGQVGQPQHF.

This clone was found once. The V gene is TRBV14, the J gene TRBJ2-7; a weak D match, TRBD1 (6 bases). The CDR3 spans 15 residues. Germline V gives CDR1 SGHDN, CDR2 FVKESK. Trimming shortened V by 3 bases and J by 3 bases, and 15 bases separated the two germline ends. CDR3 in amino acids: CASSHLGQTIYEQYF. CDR3 nucleotides: TGTGCCAGCAGCCACCTAGGACAGACAATCTACGAGCAGTACTTC.

The rearrangement links TRBV4-2 to TRBJ1-3; D unclear. The V end lost 6 bases, the J end lost 0 bases, and 12 bases lay between the germline ends. Germline loops: CDR1 LGHNA, CDR2 YNFKEQ. This CDR3 contains 15 residues. Here the CDR3 reads CASSPPGDSGNTIYF. The DNA of the CDR3 is TGTGCCAGCAGTCCGCCCGGTGACTCTGGAAACACCATATATTTT.